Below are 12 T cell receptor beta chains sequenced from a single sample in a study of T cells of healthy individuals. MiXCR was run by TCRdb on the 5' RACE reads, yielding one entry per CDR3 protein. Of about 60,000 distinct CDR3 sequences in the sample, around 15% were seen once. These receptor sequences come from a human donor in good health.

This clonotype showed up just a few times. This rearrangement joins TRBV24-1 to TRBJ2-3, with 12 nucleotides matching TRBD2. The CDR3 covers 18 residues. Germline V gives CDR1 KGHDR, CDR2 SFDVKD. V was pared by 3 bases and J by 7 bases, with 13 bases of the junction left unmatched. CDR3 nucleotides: TGTGCCACCAGTGATCCGGGACTAGCGGGTCTACCCCTCCATACGCAGTATTTT. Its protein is CATSDPGLAGLPLHTQYF.

CDR3 nucleotides: TGCAGCGTCCGAAAACAGGGTGACCCCTACGAGCAGTACTTC. This gives the protein CSVRKQGDPYEQYF. The V and J genes are TRBV29-1 and TRBJ2-7; the D gene is possibly TRBD1 (6 bases). CDR1 is SQVTM and CDR2 is ANQGSEA in the germline V gene. CDR3 length equals 14 residues. V lost 6 bases to trimming and J lost 2 bases, with 17 bases between them.

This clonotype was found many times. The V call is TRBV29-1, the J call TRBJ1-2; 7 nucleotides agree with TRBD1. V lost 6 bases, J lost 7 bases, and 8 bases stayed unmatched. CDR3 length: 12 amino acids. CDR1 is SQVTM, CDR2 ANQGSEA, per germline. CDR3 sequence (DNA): TGCAGCGTGACAGGGAAGGAGGTTGGCTACACCTTC. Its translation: CSVTGKEVGYTF. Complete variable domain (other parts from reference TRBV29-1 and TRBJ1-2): SAVISQKPSRDICQRGTSLTIQCQVDSQVTMMFWYRQQPGQSLTLIATANQGSEATYESGFVIDKFPISRPNLTFSTLTVSNMSPEDSSIYLCSVTGKEVGYTFGSGTRLTVV.

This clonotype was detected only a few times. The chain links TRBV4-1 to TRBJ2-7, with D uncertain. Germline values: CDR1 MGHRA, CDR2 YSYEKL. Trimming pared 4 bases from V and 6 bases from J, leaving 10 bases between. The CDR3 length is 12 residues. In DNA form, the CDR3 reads TGCGCCAGCAGCCTGCCCGGGCGCGAGCAGTACTTC. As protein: CASSLPGREQYF.

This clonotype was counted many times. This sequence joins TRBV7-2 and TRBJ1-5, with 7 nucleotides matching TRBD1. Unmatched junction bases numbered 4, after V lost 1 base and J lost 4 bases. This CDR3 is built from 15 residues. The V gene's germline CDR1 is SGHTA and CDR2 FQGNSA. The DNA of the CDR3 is TGTGCCAGCAGCTTAGGGGGACAGCCAAATCAGCCCCAGCATTTT. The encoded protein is CASSLGGQPNQPQHF.

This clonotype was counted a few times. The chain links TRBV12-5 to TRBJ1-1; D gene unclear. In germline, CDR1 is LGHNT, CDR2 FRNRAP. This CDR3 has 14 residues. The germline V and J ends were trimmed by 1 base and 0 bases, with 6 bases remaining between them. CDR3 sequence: CASGLANMNTEAFF. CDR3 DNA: TGTGCTAGTGGTTTGGCCAACATGAACACTGAAGCTTTCTTT.

CDR3 nucleotide sequence: TGCGCCAGCAGCCAAGGGGAAGGGGGCGCGACCGGGGAGCTGTTTTTT. It specifies CASSQGEGGATGELFF. The chain carries TRBV4-3 and TRBJ2-2, with 7 bases aligning to TRBD1. With V trimmed by 1 base and J by 5 bases, 7 bases remained unmatched. Looked up from germline, CDR1 is LGHNA and CDR2 is YSLEER. The CDR3 covers 16 residues.

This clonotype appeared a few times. CDR3: CSARDPRTDKYNEQFF. The CDR3 bases are TGCAGTGCTAGAGACCCACGGACTGATAAATACAATGAGCAGTTCTTC. The chain uses TRBV20-1 and TRBJ2-1, with D maybe TRBD2 (5 bases). This CDR3 comprises 16 residues. Deletions cut 0 bases from V and 4 bases from J, with 16 bases between. The germline gives CDR1 DFQATT, CDR2 SNEGSKA (reference sequence).

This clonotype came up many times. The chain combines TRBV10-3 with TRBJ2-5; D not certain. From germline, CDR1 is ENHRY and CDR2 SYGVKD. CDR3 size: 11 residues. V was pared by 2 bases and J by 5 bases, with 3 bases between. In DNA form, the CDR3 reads TGTGCCATCAGTGAGGGTGAGACCCAGTACTTC. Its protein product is CAISEGETQYF.

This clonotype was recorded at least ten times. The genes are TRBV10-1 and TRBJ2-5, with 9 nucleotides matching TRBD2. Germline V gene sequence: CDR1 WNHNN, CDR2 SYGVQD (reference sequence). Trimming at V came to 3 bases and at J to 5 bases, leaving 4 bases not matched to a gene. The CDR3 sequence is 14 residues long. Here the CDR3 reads CASSDGTSTETQYF. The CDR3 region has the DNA TGCGCCAGCAGTGATGGGACTAGCACCGAGACCCAGTACTTC.

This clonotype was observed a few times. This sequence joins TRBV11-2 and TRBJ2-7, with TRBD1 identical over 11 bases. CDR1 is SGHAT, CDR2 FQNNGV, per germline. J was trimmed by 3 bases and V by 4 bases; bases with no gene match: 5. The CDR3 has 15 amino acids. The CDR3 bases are TGTGCCAGCAGCTCCGGGACAGGGGGAATCTACGAGCAGTACTTC. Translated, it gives CASSSGTGGIYEQYF.

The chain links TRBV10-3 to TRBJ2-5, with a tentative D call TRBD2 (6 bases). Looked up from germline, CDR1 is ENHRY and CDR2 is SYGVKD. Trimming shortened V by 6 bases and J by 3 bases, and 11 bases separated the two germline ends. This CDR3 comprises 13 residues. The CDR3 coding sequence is TGTGCCATCAGAGGGACTCAAAAAGAGACCCAGTACTTC. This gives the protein CAIRGTQKETQYF.